A single sample gave rise to the 30 T cell receptor beta chains below, sequenced in a study of T cell responses to AZD1222 COVID-19 vaccine. Data came from immunoSEQ multiplex PCR; TCRdb stores just in-frame clones and leaves some out. The sample gives some 100,000 clones, 88% of which show up once; about 1.7% is in the top ten. The sequenced sample was peripheral blood, obtained on day 0 of AZD1222 vaccination. The origin of the receptors is an adult in good health.

The V and J genes are TRBV29-1 and TRBJ2-1; 10 bases line up with TRBD2. Per the germline V gene, CDR1 is SQVTM and CDR2 is ANQGSEA. The CDR3 covers 12 residues. In DNA, the CDR3 is TGCAAAGCGGGAGGGCCAGTAAATGAGCAGTTCTTC. The encoded protein is CKAGGPVNEQFF.

This chain connects TRBV7-9 to TRBJ2-1; no firm D call. Trimming left V 8 bases short and J 6 bases short, with 5 bases between. Germline V gene sequence: CDR1 SEHNR, CDR2 FQNEAQ (reference sequence). There are 10 residues in the CDR3. The CDR3 DNA reads TGTGCCAGCGGTTTCAATGAGCAGTTCTTC. This gives the protein CASGFNEQFF.

This chain joins TRBV11-2 and TRBJ1-1; possible D gene TRBD1, 6 bases. This CDR3 is built from 16 residues. Germline V gene data show CDR1 as SGHAT and CDR2 as FQNNGV. The V gene lost 5 bases and the J gene lost 0 bases, with 16 bases spanning the gap. CDR3 sequence reads: CASSRTGQFMNTEAFF. CDR3 DNA sequence: TGTGCCAGCAGCCGTACTGGACAGTTCATGAACACTGAAGCTTTCTTT.

The chain is built from TRBV6-1 and TRBJ1-4, with 8 bases that match TRBD1. The CDR3 totals 16 residues. CDR1 is MNHNS, CDR2 SASEGT, per germline. The V gene end was trimmed by 3 bases and the J gene end by 1 base; junction bases not matched to a gene: 4. The CDR3 coding sequence is TGTGCCAGCAGTGAGTCAACAGGGGGAACTAATGAAAAACTGTTTTTT. This gives the protein CASSESTGGTNEKLFF.

V gene TRBV6-2 or TRBV6-3 combines with J gene TRBJ2-1; D possibly uses TRBD1 or TRBD2 (5 bases each). CDR1 MNHEY and CDR2 SVGEGT come from the germline V gene. Trimming took 6 bases from V and 4 from J, leaving 22 bases between them. The CDR3 has 17 amino acids. The CDR3 here is CASSPPFDPGRYNEQFF. CDR3 sequence (DNA): TGTGCCAGCAGCCCTCCATTTGATCCGGGACGATACAATGAGCAGTTCTTC.

The chain links TRBV6-8 to TRBJ2-6; unclear D gene. With 3 bases removed from V and 1 base from J, the gap between germline ends came to 25 bases. This CDR3 has 21 amino acids. Germline V gives CDR1 MNHGY, CDR2 SAAAGT. This chain's CDR3 is CASSYSLLRVQDQSGANVLTF. The CDR3 coding sequence is TGTGCCAGCAGTTATAGTCTGTTAAGGGTCCAGGACCAATCTGGGGCCAACGTCCTGACTTTC.

In DNA, the CDR3 is TGTGCCAGCAGCAAGGACGGAATCAACTATGGCTACACCTTC. Protein product: CASSKDGINYGYTF. The chain couples TRBV11-3 to TRBJ1-2; D remains unclear. This CDR3 spans 14 amino acids. CDR1 and CDR2 from the germline V gene are SGHNT and YENEEA. Trimming took off 5 bases at V and 2 bases at J, with 12 bases between the two ends.

V and J are TRBV29-1 and TRBJ1-1; D is uncertain. This CDR3 spans 14 amino acids. Germline V gene lookup returns CDR1 SQVTM and CDR2 ANQGSEA. The ends were cut back, 5 bases at V and 0 bases at J, with 13 bases in the middle. CDR3 amino acids: CSVSGSALNTEAFF. CDR3 nucleotide sequence: TGCAGCGTTAGTGGGTCCGCCTTGAACACTGAAGCTTTCTTT.

This clone has a single count. The chain couples TRBV6-2 or TRBV6-3 to TRBJ1-4, with D unresolved. Looked up from germline, CDR1 is MNHEY and CDR2 is SVGEGT. There are 16 residues in the CDR3. V lost 5 bases and J lost 6, with 19 bases in between. The CDR3 region has the DNA TGTGCCAGCAGTGCTACGAGGCGGACGGGCGATGAAAAACTGTTTTTT. Translating it yields CASSATRRTGDEKLFF.

The chain combines TRBV5-1 with TRBJ2-3; 11 nucleotides match TRBD2. The germline V gene encodes CDR1 SGHRS and CDR2 YFSETQ. The junction had 7 bases not matched to a gene; V was cut back by 3 bases and J by 4 bases. The CDR3 is made up of 16 amino acids. This CDR3 reads CASSSLAGGTSDTQYF. The DNA for the CDR3 is TGCGCCAGCAGCTCGCTAGCGGGAGGCACCTCAGATACGCAGTATTTT.

The chain joins TRBV13 to TRBJ2-1; no clear D gene. Germline V gene lookup returns CDR1 PRHDT and CDR2 FYEKMQ (reference sequence). V dropped 2 bases and J dropped 6 bases, with 8 bases sitting between them. The CDR3 is made up of 13 amino acids. CDR3 protein: CASSLYLVNEQFF. DNA of the CDR3: TGTGCCAGCAGCTTATACCTTGTCAATGAGCAGTTCTTC. The complete variable domain, with remaining parts taken from reference TRBV13 and TRBJ2-1, reads AAGVIQSPRHLIKEKRETATLKCYPIPRHDTVYWYQQGPGQDPQFLISFYEKMQSDKGSIPDRFSAQQFSDYHSELNMSSLELGDSALYFCASSLYLVNEQFFGPGTRLTVL.

The chain joins TRBV19 to TRBJ2-7, with 7 bases matching TRBD2. Trimming cost V 3 bases and J 3 bases; bases outside gene matches: 8. CDR1 is LNHDA and CDR2 is SQIVND in the germline V gene (reference sequence). The CDR3 consists of 15 residues. The DNA of the CDR3 is TGTGCCAGTAGTATCACGGGCGGGAGACGCTACGAGCAGTACTTC. Translated: CASSITGGRRYEQYF. Looking up the rest from reference TRBV19 and TRBJ2-7 gives the full variable domain: DGGITQSPKYLFRKEGQNVTLSCEQNLNHDAMYWYRQDPGQGLRLIYYSQIVNDFQKGDIAEGYSVSREKKESFPLTVTSAQKNPTAFYLCASSITGGRRYEQYFGPGTRLTVT.

In its sample, this clone was seen once. The chain employs TRBV5-1 and TRBJ1-2, with D maybe TRBD1 (5 bases). CDR3 length equals 12 residues. Trimming took 4 bases from V and 8 from J, leaving 12 bases between them. The germline gives CDR1 SGHRS, CDR2 YFSETQ. The CDR3 loop is CASSPAGEGYTF. DNA for the CDR3: TGCGCCAGCAGCCCCGCGGGGGAGGGCTACACCTTC.

This clone was recorded once. The J gene is TRBJ1-1, the V gene TRBV28; TRBD1 is a possible D gene (6 bases). Germline CDR1 MDHEN, CDR2 SYDVKM. V was pared by 1 base and J by 0 bases, with 21 bases between. This CDR3 has 19 amino acids. This chain's CDR3 is CASSLSPDRRLEMNTEAFF. The CDR3 DNA follows: TGTGCCAGCAGTTTATCCCCCGACAGGCGACTGGAAATGAACACTGAAGCTTTCTTT.

The chain couples TRBV19 to TRBJ2-1; 16 bases map to TRBD2. The CDR3 runs to 16 residues. V was pared by 6 bases and J by 12 bases, with 11 bases of the junction left unmatched. The germline gives CDR1 LNHDA, CDR2 SQIVND (reference sequence). CDR3: CASSIPGTSGRAPQFF. The CDR3 bases are TGTGCCAGTAGCATCCCCGGGACTAGCGGGAGGGCTCCGCAGTTCTTC.

The V gene is TRBV10-3, the J gene TRBJ2-1; 9 positions agree with TRBD1. After removal of 3 bases from V and 7 bases from J, the junction contained 4 bases not matched to a gene. The length of the CDR3 is 14 residues. Germline-derived CDR1 and CDR2 are ENHRY and SYGVKD. The CDR3 sequence is CAISEQGAQNEQFF. For the CDR3, the DNA is TGTGCCATCAGTGAACAGGGGGCTCAGAATGAGCAGTTCTTC.

The chain is built from TRBV18 and TRBJ2-3; possible D gene TRBD2, 6 bases. Looked up from germline, CDR1 is KGHSH and CDR2 is LQKENI. The CDR3 is 15 residues long. V was clipped by 3 bases and J by 5 bases, with 15 bases between them. CDR3 in amino acids: CASSPSSMGGDTQYF. The CDR3, as DNA: TGTGCCAGCTCACCCAGTTCAATGGGGGGAGATACGCAGTATTTT.

This clone has a handful of counts. This sequence joins TRBV5-1 and TRBJ2-7; no reliable D call. This CDR3 is 15 amino acids long. Germline loops: CDR1 SGHRS, CDR2 YFSETQ. V was clipped by 4 bases and J by 3 bases, with 17 bases between them. The CDR3 spells CASSPLVSYDYEQYF. The CDR3 region has the DNA TGCGCCAGCAGCCCCCTAGTTAGTTACGACTACGAGCAGTACTTC.

This chain uses TRBV5-4 with TRBJ1-1, with 7 bases identical to TRBD1. The CDR3 runs 17 residues. Germline V CDR1 and CDR2: SGHNT, YYREEE (reference sequence). Losses at the gene ends were 5 bases for V and 0 bases for J; bases not matched to a gene: 13. This CDR3 reads CASRRATGRLMNTEAFF. The CDR3 nucleotides are TGTGCCAGCAGGAGGGCGACAGGGAGACTCATGAACACTGAAGCTTTCTTT.

V and J are TRBV6-5 and TRBJ2-3, with 8 positions matching TRBD2. Germline loops: CDR1 MNHEY, CDR2 SVGAGI. The CDR3 contains 16 residues. Trimming removed 0 bases from V and 0 bases from J; junction bases left unmatched: 2. DNA of the CDR3: TGTGCCAGCAGTTACTCACTAGCGGTTAGCACAGATACGCAGTATTTT. It encodes CASSYSLAVSTDTQYF.

This sequence joins TRBV11-2 and TRBJ1-3; TRBD1 might be the D (5 bases). Trimming left V 0 bases short and J 9 bases short, with 9 bases between. Germline loops: CDR1 SGHAT, CDR2 FQNNGV. CDR3 size: 13 residues. The DNA of the CDR3 is TGTGCCAGCAGCTTAGAGTGGGGGAGCACCATATATTTT. It is translated as CASSLEWGSTIYF.

This clone was seen more than once but under ten times. The chain couples TRBV7-9 to TRBJ1-2; D possibly corresponds to TRBD1 (6 bases). CDR1 is SEHNR and CDR2 is FQNEAQ in the germline V gene (reference sequence). The CDR3 spans 15 residues. V was trimmed by 5 bases and J by 0 bases, leaving 13 bases between them. CDR3: CASSEQGRANYGYTF. CDR3 sequence (DNA): TGTGCCAGCAGCGAACAGGGTAGGGCTAACTATGGCTACACCTTC.

This clone has a handful of counts. The V and J genes are TRBV28 and TRBJ1-6; 8 bases are shared with TRBD1. This CDR3 has 14 residues. J lost 5 bases, V lost 8 bases, and 5 bases had no gene match. Germline CDR1 reads MDHEN; CDR2 reads SYDVKM. CDR3 sequence (DNA): TGTGCCAGCTTTACGACAGGGGATAATTCACCCCTCCACTTT. Its translation: CASFTTGDNSPLHF.

The chain links TRBV30 to TRBJ1-2; D ambiguous. The CDR3 has 14 amino acids. Germline V lookup: CDR1 GTSNPN, CDR2 SVGIG (reference sequence). V was pared by 3 bases and J by 8 bases, with 19 bases between. In DNA form, the CDR3 reads TGTGCCTGGAGGATGGCAGGTTTATTCTCGGGCTACACCTTC. It encodes CAWRMAGLFSGYTF.

This chain connects TRBV6-5 to TRBJ1-1; TRBD1 matches 8 bases. The CDR3 runs 15 residues. V shed 6 bases and J 4 bases; nucleotides not matched to a gene: 10. From germline, CDR1 is MNHEY and CDR2 SVGAGI. The CDR3 region is CASSGKTGVSTEAFF. CDR3 in DNA: TGTGCCAGCAGCGGTAAGACAGGGGTGAGCACTGAAGCTTTCTTT.

The chain links TRBV12-3 or TRBV12-4 to TRBJ2-1; 8 nucleotides align to TRBD2. CDR3 size: 13 residues. V shed 8 bases and J 7 bases; nucleotides not matched to a gene: 7. The CDR3 sequence: CASGTRSVNEQFF. CDR3 nucleotide sequence: TGTGCCAGCGGGACTAGATCGGTGAATGAGCAGTTCTTC.

The chain uses TRBV19 and TRBJ1-2; D ambiguous. V shed 5 bases and J shed 7 bases, with 14 bases lying between them. Germline CDR1 is LNHDA and CDR2 is SQIVND (reference sequence). CDR3 length: 13 amino acids. CDR3 residues: CASSPSPATGYTF. The CDR3 DNA is TGTGCCAGTAGTCCCTCGCCAGCAACTGGCTACACCTTC.

The chain employs TRBV28 and TRBJ2-2; D not certain. Germline CDR1 reads MDHEN; CDR2 reads SYDVKM. V dropped 2 bases and J dropped 5 bases, with 12 bases sitting between them. The length of the CDR3 is 15 residues. The CDR3 reads CASSLQGPETGELFF. The CDR3 DNA reads as TGTGCCAGCAGTTTACAAGGGCCAGAAACCGGGGAGCTGTTTTTT.

The chain is built from TRBV4-2 and TRBJ2-7; D remains ambiguous. The germline V gene encodes CDR1 LGHNA and CDR2 YNFKEQ. The ends were cut back, 0 bases at V and 3 bases at J, with 9 bases in the middle. There are 14 residues in the CDR3. DNA of the CDR3: TGTGCCAGCAGCCAAGAGAGGCTGTTCTACGAGCAGTACTTC. Its protein product is CASSQERLFYEQYF.

This chain links TRBV28 with TRBJ2-7; D is perhaps TRBD2 (7 bases). V was clipped by 3 bases and J by 7 bases, with 22 bases between them. Per the germline V gene, CDR1 is MDHEN and CDR2 is SYDVKM. The CDR3 length is 16 residues. CDR3 nucleotide sequence: TGTGCCAGCAGTTTGATCGGGGGCCCGAGGGGGGGGGAGCAGTACTTC. Translation gives CASSLIGGPRGGEQYF.